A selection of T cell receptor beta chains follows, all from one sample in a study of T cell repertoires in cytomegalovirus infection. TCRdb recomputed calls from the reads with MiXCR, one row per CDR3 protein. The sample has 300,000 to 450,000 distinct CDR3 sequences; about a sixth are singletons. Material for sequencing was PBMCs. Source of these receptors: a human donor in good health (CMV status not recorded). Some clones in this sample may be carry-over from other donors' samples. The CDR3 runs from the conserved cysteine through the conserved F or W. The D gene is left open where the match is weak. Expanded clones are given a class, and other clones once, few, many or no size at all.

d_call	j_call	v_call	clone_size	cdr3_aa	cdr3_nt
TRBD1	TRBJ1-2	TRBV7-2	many	CASSWTGYGYTF	TGTGCCAGCAGCTGGACAGGGTATGGCTACACCTTC
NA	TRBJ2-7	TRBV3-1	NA	CASSQDPAGYEQYF	TGTGCCAGCAGCCAAGATCCGGCAGGCTACGAGCAGTACTTC
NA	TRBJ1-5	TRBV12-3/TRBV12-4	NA	CASSPHRGAQPQHF	TGTGCCAGCAGTCCCCACCGAGGGGCTCAGCCCCAGCATTTT
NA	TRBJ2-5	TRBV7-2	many	CASRTGTKETQYF	TGTGCCAGCAGAACTGGGACAAAAGAGACCCAGTACTTC
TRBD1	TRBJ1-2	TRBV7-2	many	CASSPGTGANYGYTF	TGTGCCAGCAGCCCGGGGACAGGGGCTAACTATGGCTACACCTTC
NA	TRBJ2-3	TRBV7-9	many	CASSPIPDTQYF	TGTGCCAGCAGCCCAATCCCAGATACGCAGTATTTT
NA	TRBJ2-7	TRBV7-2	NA	CASSSDGGPSSYEQYF	TGTGCCAGCAGCTCCGATGGGGGCCCCAGTTCCTACGAGCAGTACTTC
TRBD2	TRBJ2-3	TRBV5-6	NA	CASSFPSGGTDTQYF	TGTGCCAGCAGCTTTCCCAGCGGGGGGACAGATACGCAGTATTTT
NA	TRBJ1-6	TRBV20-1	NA	CSARDSRRSANSPLHF	TGCAGTGCTAGAGATAGTAGGCGGTCGGCGAATTCACCCCTCCACTTT
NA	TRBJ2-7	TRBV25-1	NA	CASSDHDRYEQYF	TGTGCCAGCAGTGACCACGACAGATACGAGCAGTACTTC
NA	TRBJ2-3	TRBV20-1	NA	CRALVPSTDTQYF	TGCAGGGCTTTGGTACCTAGCACAGATACGCAGTATTTT
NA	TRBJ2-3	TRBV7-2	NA	CASSFRRSTDTQYF	TGTGCCAGCAGCTTCCGACGGAGCACAGATACGCAGTATTTT
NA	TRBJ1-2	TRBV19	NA	CASTIRGQDYGYTF	TGTGCCAGTACTATCAGAGGGCAGGACTATGGCTACACCTTC
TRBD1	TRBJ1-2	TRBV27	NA	CASSPNSQGWYGYTF	TGTGCCAGCAGCCCCAACTCACAGGGGTGGTATGGCTACACCTTC
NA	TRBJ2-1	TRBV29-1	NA	CSGRVSYNEQFF	TGCAGCGGCAGGGTGTCCTACAATGAGCAGTTCTTC
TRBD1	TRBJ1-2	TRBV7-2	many	CASSLDAPGQYYGYTF	TGTGCCAGCAGCTTAGACGCCCCGGGACAGTACTATGGCTACACCTTC
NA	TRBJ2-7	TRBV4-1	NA	CASSQKMRGGGPYYEQYF	TGCGCCAGCAGCCAAAAAATGAGAGGCGGGGGCCCTTACTACGAGCAGTACTTC
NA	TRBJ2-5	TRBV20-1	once	CSARPRDGQETQYF	TGCAGTGCTAGACCCCGGGACGGTCAAGAGACCCAGTACTTC
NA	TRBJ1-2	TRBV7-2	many	CASRREGGRGFYGYTF	TGTGCCAGCAGAAGAGAGGGTGGCAGGGGATTTTATGGCTACACCTTC
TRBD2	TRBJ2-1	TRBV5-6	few	CASSSRGGGDSYNEQFF	TGTGCCAGCAGCTCGCGGGGCGGGGGGGACTCCTACAATGAGCAGTTCTTC
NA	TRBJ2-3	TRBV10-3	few	CAISESLAPADTQYF	TGTGCCATCAGTGAGTCGTTGGCTCCGGCAGATACGCAGTATTTT
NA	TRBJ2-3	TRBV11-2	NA	CASSIDTDTQYF	TGTGCCAGCAGCATAGATACAGATACGCAGTATTTT
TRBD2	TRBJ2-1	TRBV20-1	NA	CSAHLISGNYNEQFF	TGCAGTGCCCATCTCATAAGCGGGAACTACAATGAGCAGTTCTTC
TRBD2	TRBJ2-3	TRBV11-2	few	CASSLSTAGGTTDTQYF	TGTGCCAGCAGCTTATCGACGGCGGGGGGTACCACAGATACGCAGTATTTT
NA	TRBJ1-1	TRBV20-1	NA	CSARRQLNTEAFF	TGCAGTGCTAGACGGCAGCTAAACACTGAAGCTTTCTTT
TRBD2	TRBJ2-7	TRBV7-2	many	CASSLREGTPYEQYF	TGTGCCAGCAGCTTACGGGAGGGGACCCCCTACGAGCAGTACTTC
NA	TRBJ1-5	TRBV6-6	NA	CASSSQSGIGVQPQHF	TGTGCCAGCAGTTCCCAGTCCGGGATAGGGGTACAGCCCCAGCATTTT
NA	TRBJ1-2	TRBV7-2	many	CASSLAGIGGYTF	TGTGCCAGCAGCTTAGCTGGGATAGGTGGCTACACCTTC
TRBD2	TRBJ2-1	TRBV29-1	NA	CSGQAWRGGRFF	TGCAGCGGCCAGGCCTGGCGGGGGGGTCGGTTCTTC
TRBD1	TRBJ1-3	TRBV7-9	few	CASSGQDREKGGNTIYF	TGTGCCAGCAGCGGACAGGACAGGGAAAAGGGAGGAAACACCATATATTTT
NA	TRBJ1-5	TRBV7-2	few	CASSAPGFKPQHF	TGTGCCAGCAGCGCCCCGGGGTTCAAGCCCCAGCATTTT
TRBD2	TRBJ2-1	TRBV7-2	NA	CASSLVGAGVVNEQFF	TGTGCCAGCAGCTTAGTAGGTGCGGGAGTGGTCAATGAGCAGTTCTTC
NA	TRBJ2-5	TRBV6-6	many	CASSYFRETQYF	TGTGCCAGCAGTTACTTTAGAGAGACCCAGTACTTC
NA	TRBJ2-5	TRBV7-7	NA	CASSFRQGETQYF	TGTGCCAGCAGCTTTCGCCAGGGAGAGACCCAGTACTTC
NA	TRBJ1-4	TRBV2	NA	CASSVSRINEKLFF	TGTGCCAGCAGTGTTTCACGGATTAATGAAAAACTGTTTTTT
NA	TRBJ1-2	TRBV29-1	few	CSVAAGNNYGYTF	TGCAGCGTTGCAGCCGGCAATAACTATGGCTACACCTTC
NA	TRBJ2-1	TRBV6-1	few	CASSLFSGVSYNEQFF	TGTGCCAGCAGTTTATTTAGCGGAGTCTCCTACAATGAGCAGTTCTTC
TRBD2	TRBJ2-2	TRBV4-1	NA	CASSQRGTSTSGELFF	TGCGCCAGCAGCCAGAGGGGGACTAGCACGTCCGGGGAGCTGTTTTTT
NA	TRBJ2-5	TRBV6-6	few	CASSYGGWGAGLQETQYF	TGTGCCAGCAGTTATGGGGGGTGGGGTGCGGGGCTGCAAGAGACCCAGTACTTC
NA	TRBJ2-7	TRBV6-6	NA	CASSKISRVEQYF	TGTGCCAGCAGTAAAATATCTAGGGTCGAGCAGTACTTC